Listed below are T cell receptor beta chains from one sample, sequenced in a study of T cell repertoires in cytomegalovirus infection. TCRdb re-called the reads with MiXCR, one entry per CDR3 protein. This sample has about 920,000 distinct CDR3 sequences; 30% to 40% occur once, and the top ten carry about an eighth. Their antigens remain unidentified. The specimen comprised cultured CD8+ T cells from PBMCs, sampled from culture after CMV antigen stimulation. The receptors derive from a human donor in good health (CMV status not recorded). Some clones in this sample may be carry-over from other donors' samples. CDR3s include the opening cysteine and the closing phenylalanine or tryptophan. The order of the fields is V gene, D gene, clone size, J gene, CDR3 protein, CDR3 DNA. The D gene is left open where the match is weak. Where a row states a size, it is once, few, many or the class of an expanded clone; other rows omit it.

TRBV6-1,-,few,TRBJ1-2,CASSATFRASRPYYGYTF,TGTGCCAGCAGTGCCACCTTCCGGGCCTCTCGCCCCTACTATGGCTACACCTTC
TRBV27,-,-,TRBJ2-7,CASSSGQKIYAIEQYF,TGTGCCAGCAGTTCTGGACAGAAAATTTACGCCATCGAGCAGTACTTC
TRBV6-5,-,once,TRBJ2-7,CASSYLGETPYEQYF,TGTGCCAGCAGTTACTTGGGGGAAACCCCCTACGAGCAGTACTTC
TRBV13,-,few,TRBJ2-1,CASSPRRSGDEQFF,TGTGCCAGCAGCCCCCGCCGATCTGGCGACGAGCAGTTCTTC
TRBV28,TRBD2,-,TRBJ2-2,CASSLGVGLAGTGELFF,TGTGCCAGCAGTTTGGGTGTAGGGCTAGCGGGCACCGGGGAGCTGTTTTTT
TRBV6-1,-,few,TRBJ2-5,CASKTDSAEETQYF,TGTGCCTCCAAGACGGACTCAGCTGAAGAGACCCAGTACTTC
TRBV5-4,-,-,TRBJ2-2,CASSLEDTLGYGELFF,TGTGCCAGCAGCTTGGAGGACACCTTGGGGTACGGGGAGCTGTTTTTT
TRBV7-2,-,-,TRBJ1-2,CASSLRDMDGYTF,TGTGCCAGCAGCTTACGGGACATGGACGGCTACACCTTC
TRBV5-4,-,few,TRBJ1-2,CASSKDKGHGYTF,TGTGCCAGCAGCAAGGACAAGGGGCATGGCTACACCTTC
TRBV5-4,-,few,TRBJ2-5,CASSLEAGELETQYF,TGTGCCAGCAGCTTGGAGGCAGGGGAACTAGAGACCCAGTACTTC
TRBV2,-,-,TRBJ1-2,CASSVVLAPNYGYTF,TGTGCCAGCAGTGTTGTACTCGCGCCCAACTATGGCTACACCTTC
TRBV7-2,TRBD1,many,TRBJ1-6,CASSWGQGYSPLHF,TGTGCCAGCAGCTGGGGACAGGGGTATTCACCCCTCCACTTT
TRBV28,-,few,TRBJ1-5,CASSLRGSNNQPQHF,TGTGCCAGCAGTTTGCGGGGGTCTAACAATCAGCCCCAGCATTTT
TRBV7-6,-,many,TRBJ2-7,CASSLKGRQGPAYEQYF,TGTGCCAGCAGCTTAAAGGGGCGGCAGGGGCCTGCCTACGAGCAGTACTTC
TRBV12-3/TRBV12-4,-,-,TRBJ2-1,CASSLTDSGYEQFF,TGTGCCAGCAGTTTAACCGACAGTGGGTATGAGCAGTTCTTC
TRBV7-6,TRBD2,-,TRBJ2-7,CASSFRGEFDEQYF,TGTGCCAGCAGCTTTCGGGGGGAGTTCGACGAGCAGTACTTC
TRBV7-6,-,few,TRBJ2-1,CASSRDSFNEQFF,TGTGCCAGCAGCCGAGACAGCTTCAATGAGCAGTTCTTC
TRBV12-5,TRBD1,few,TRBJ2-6,CASGPTTGKNSGANVLTF,TGTGCTAGTGGTCCCACGACAGGGAAAAACTCTGGGGCCAACGTCCTGACTTTC
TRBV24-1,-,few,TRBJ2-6,CATSDRESGANVLTF,TGTGCCACCAGTGATAGAGAATCCGGGGCCAACGTCCTGACTTTC
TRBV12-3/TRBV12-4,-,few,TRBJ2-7,CASSFTTSYEQYF,TGTGCCAGCAGTTTTACCACCTCCTACGAGCAGTACTTC
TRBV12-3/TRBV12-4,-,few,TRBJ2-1,CASSLVRSEPEQFF,TGTGCCAGCAGTTTAGTCCGGTCCGAGCCCGAGCAGTTCTTC
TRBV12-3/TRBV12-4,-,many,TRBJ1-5,CASSFQGTQNQPQHF,TGTGCCAGCAGTTTTCAGGGGACACAAAATCAGCCCCAGCATTTT
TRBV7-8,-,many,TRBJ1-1,CASRHEPAGGTEAFF,TGTGCCAGCAGACATGAGCCCGCAGGTGGAACTGAAGCTTTCTTT
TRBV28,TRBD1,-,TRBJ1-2,CASSETGGLPSPGYTF,TGTGCCAGCAGCGAGACAGGGGGGTTACCCTCGCCTGGCTACACCTTC
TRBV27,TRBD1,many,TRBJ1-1,CASSLLPGQGLRTEAFF,TGTGCCAGCAGTTTACTCCCGGGACAGGGTCTAAGGACTGAAGCTTTCTTT
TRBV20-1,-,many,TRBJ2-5,CSASEAGQKETQYF,TGCAGTGCTAGTGAGGCGGGACAAAAGGAGACCCAGTACTTC
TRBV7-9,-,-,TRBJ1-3,CASSFPRLSGNTIYF,TGTGCCAGCAGCTTTCCTAGACTCTCTGGAAACACCATATATTTT
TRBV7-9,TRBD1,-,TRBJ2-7,CASSFQDRGLYEQYF,TGTGCCAGCAGTTTCCAGGACAGGGGATTATACGAGCAGTACTTC
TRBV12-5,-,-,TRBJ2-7,CASGTYGLTYEQYF,TGTGCTAGTGGGACGTACGGACTCACCTACGAGCAGTACTTC
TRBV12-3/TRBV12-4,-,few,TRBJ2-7,CASSFRGRLVEQYF,TGTGCCAGCAGTTTCCGGGGGCGACTGGTCGAGCAGTACTTC
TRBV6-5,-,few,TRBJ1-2,CASSYGNYGYTF,TGTGCCAGCAGTTATGGGAACTATGGCTACACCTTC
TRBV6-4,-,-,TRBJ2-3,CASSVRQARRADTQYF,TGTGCCAGCAGCGTACGACAGGCCCGGCGTGCAGATACGCAGTATTTT
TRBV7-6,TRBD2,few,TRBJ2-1,CASSLGASGVNEQFF,TGTGCTAGCAGCTTAGGGGCTAGCGGGGTAAATGAGCAGTTCTTC
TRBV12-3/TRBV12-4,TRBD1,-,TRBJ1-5,CASSLSGTGVQPQHF,TGTGCCAGCAGTTTATCCGGGACAGGGGTTCAGCCCCAGCATTTT
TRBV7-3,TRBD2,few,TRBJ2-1,CASSLRGTTGEQFF,TGTGCCAGCAGCTTAAGGGGGACTACAGGAGAGCAGTTCTTC
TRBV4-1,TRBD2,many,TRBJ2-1,CASSQGGGSYNEQFF,TGCGCCAGCAGCCAAGGCGGGGGCTCCTACAATGAGCAGTTCTTC
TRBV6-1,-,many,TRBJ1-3,CAPPEAGSGNTIYF,TGTGCCCCCCCTGAGGCGGGCTCTGGAAACACCATATATTTT
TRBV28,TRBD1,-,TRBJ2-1,CASSMRSDRVEQFF,TGTGCCAGCAGCATGAGGTCCGACAGGGTGGAGCAGTTCTTC
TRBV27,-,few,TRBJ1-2,CASSPSVSSYGYTF,TGTGCCAGCAGTCCGTCGGTTAGTAGCTATGGCTACACCTTC
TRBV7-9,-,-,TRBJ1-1,CASSLMTGAFF,TGTGCCAGCAGCTTAATGACAGGCGCTTTCTTT
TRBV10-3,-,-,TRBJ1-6,CAISESSFTPNSPLHF,TGTGCCATCAGTGAATCAAGCTTCACCCCTAATTCACCCCTCCACTTT
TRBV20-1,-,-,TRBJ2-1,CSARGLGLLDEQFF,TGCAGTGCTAGAGGACTAGGCTTGCTCGATGAGCAGTTCTTC
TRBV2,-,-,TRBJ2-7,CASSEGIAEPYEQYF,TGTGCCAGCAGTGAAGGAATAGCAGAGCCATACGAGCAGTACTTC
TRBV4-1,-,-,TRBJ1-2,CASSQDRGRLGNYGYTF,TGCGCCAGCAGCCAAGATCGCGGTCGCCTAGGGAACTATGGCTACACCTTC
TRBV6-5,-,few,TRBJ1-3,CASSTGIGNTIYF,TGTGCCAGCAGCACAGGGATCGGAAACACCATATATTTT
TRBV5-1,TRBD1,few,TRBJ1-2,CASSSWDRGNYGYTF,TGCGCCAGCAGCTCCTGGGACAGGGGAAACTATGGCTACACCTTC
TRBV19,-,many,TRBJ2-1,CASSIGAYMGDEQFF,TGTGCCAGTAGTATAGGGGCCTATATGGGCGATGAGCAGTTCTTC
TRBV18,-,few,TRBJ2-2,CASSTPETSLELFF,TGTGCCAGCTCAACCCCCGAGACCTCTCTGGAGCTGTTTTTT
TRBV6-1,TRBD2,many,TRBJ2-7,CASSEESGLAYEQYF,TGTGCCAGCAGTGAAGAATCGGGACTAGCTTACGAGCAGTACTTC
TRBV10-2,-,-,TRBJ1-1,CASIAGRNTEAFF,TGCGCCAGCATAGCAGGGCGGAACACTGAAGCTTTCTTT